This T cell receptor beta chain was sequenced in a study of T-cell memory formation after mild COVID-19. V lost 0 bases, J lost 2 bases, and 8 bases lay in between. The CDR3 is 14 amino acids. Germline V CDR1 and CDR2: MNHEY, SVGEGT. Study results and limitations: Clones that contracted clustered mainly in CM and EM if CD4+ and in EMRA if CD8+.

Turning to this clonotype: Its antigen is not known.

TCRdb independently ran MiXCR on the 5' RACE reads; one entry per CDR3 protein. This table holds fewer than 700,000 distinct CDR3 sequences, roughly 22% found once. The V gene is TRBV6-2 or TRBV6-3, the J gene TRBJ2-7; D ambiguous. The sequencing input was PBMCs or a T cell subset sorted from them (not recorded which). The TCR sequence derives from an adult woman who had mild COVID-19 (a few samples of this study predate the infection). Cell type and time point are not known. The CDR3 here is CASSYSASTYEQYF. CDR3 coding DNA: TGTGCCAGCAGTTACTCTGCGAGTACCTACGAGCAGTACTTC.